This T cell receptor (beta chain) is from a study of blood T cell repertoires in COVID-19. Overall study context: Some COVID-19 samples were acute and others convalescent; all came from the United States, Italy and Spain. T cells, B-cell-depleted T cells, or PBMCs supplied cDNA or gDNA.

Germline V gene sequence: CDR1 GTSNPN, CDR2 SVGIG (reference sequence). After removal of 7 bases from V and 7 bases from J, the junction contained 7 bases not matched to a gene. CDR3 length equals 13 residues. Sequenced by immunoSEQ multiplex PCR; TCRdb stores in-frame clones only, minus some. This table has 300,000 to 450,000 clones, about four fifths appearing once. The sequence was collected from a human donor with acute or convalescent COVID-19. The donor label of this sample is uncertain. This chain joins TRBV30 and TRBJ2-1; TRBD1 agrees at 10 bases. Sequencing was performed on peripheral blood. The CDR3 bases are TGTGCCTCCCGGACAGGGGGAGGGAATGAGCAGTTCTTC. This codes for CASRTGGGNEQFF.